These 8 T cell receptor beta chains were sequenced from one sample in a study of metastatic and nonmetastatic thyroid tumors. No treatment had been given to any patient before thyroid surgery. Through MiXCR, TCRdb re-clonotyped the PCR reads. The sample shows 20,000 to 30,000 clones, around 20% of them seen only once. Sequenced: blood. The source is a male donor with papillary thyroid cancer or a benign thyroid nodule (not recorded which). Some clones in this sample may be carry-over from other donors' samples.

In this sample, this clone turned up once. The V call is TRBV11-2, the J call TRBJ1-2; weak D call: TRBD1 (6 bases). This CDR3 region has 15 residues. The V end lost 0 bases, the J end lost 2 bases, and 10 bases lay between the germline ends. Germline CDR1 SGHAT, CDR2 FQNNGV. The CDR3 DNA reads TGTGCCAGCAGCTTAGAAGCGGGGACAAACTATGGCTACACCTTC. This codes for CASSLEAGTNYGYTF.

In this sample, this clone turned up many times. The rearrangement joins TRBV12-3 or TRBV12-4 to TRBJ1-1; unclear D gene. This CDR3 spans 16 amino acids. The ends were cut back, 2 bases at V and 6 bases at J, with 19 bases in the middle. The CDR3 coding sequence is TGTGCCAGCAGTTTATCCACCCGTGCTAGGATTGCTGAAGCTTTCTTT. This encodes CASSLSTRARIAEAFF.

The gene calls are TRBV10-1 and TRBJ2-1; 8 positions match TRBD2. The CDR3 covers 16 residues. Germline V gene sequence: CDR1 WNHNN, CDR2 SYGVQD (reference sequence). The V gene end was trimmed by 3 bases and the J gene end by 4 bases; junction bases not matched to a gene: 8. This chain's CDR3 is CASSDSLRGEYNEQFF. The CDR3 DNA reads as TGCGCCAGCAGTGATAGCTTGCGGGGGGAATACAATGAGCAGTTCTTC.

Worth noting for this clone: The CDR3 does not end in the conserved phenylalanine or tryptophan, so this is likely a read error. This chain joins TRBV28 and TRBJ2-5; D may correspond to TRBD1 or TRBD2 (5 bases each). The CDR3 runs to 14 residues. Per the germline V gene, CDR1 is MDHEN and CDR2 is SYDVKM. The CDR3 region is CASSLGDGQETQYS. CDR3 nucleotide sequence: TGTGCCAGTAGTTTAGGGGACGGCCAAGAGACCCAGTACTCC.

This chain connects TRBV11-2 to TRBJ2-1; 9 bases match TRBD2. This CDR3 region has 16 residues. Per germline, CDR1 SGHAT and CDR2 FQNNGV. Trimming at V came to 1 base and at J to 5 bases, leaving 6 bases not matched to a gene. DNA of the CDR3: TGTGCCAGCAGCTTAGGAGGGACTAGCATTCACAATGAGCAGTTCTTC. Encoded protein: CASSLGGTSIHNEQFF.

V and J are TRBV12-3 or TRBV12-4 and TRBJ2-1; D perhaps matches TRBD2 (6 bases). V was pared by 1 base and J by 7 bases, with 11 bases between. The CDR3 totals 14 residues. The CDR3 is CASSLVASANEQFF. The CDR3 DNA reads TGTGCCAGCAGTTTAGTGGCTAGCGCGAATGAGCAGTTCTTC.

This clone was counted many times. The same CDR3 also results from other DNA sequences found in this sample. The chain links TRBV7-9 to TRBJ2-2; 12 nucleotides match TRBD2. The CDR3 is made up of 15 amino acids. V shed 4 bases, J shed 5 bases, and the junction held 2 bases outside the gene matches. Germline CDR1 and CDR2: SEHNR and FQNEAQ (reference sequence). In nucleotides, the CDR3 is TGTGCCAGCAGCTCGACTAGCGGGAGAACCGGGGAGCTGTTTTTT. It codes for CASSSTSGRTGELFF.

The chain is built from TRBV20-1 and TRBJ2-5; no clear D. The V and J ends lost 5 bases and 4 bases respectively, with 8 bases between them. Germline V gives CDR1 DFQATT, CDR2 SNEGSKA (reference sequence). The CDR3 totals 11 residues. Written as DNA, the CDR3 is TGCAGTGCTCAGGTTGCAGAGACCCAGTACTTC. Amino acids: CSAQVAETQYF.